This T cell receptor (beta chain) was identified during a study of blood T cell repertoires in COVID-19. This table comes from immunoSEQ multiplex PCR, and its TCRdb copy is limited to in-frame clones, with some not included. The sample carries more than 200,000 clones, 90% to 95% recorded once. The CDR3 is 15 amino acids. Germline CDR1 reads MNHEY; CDR2 reads SMNVEV (reference sequence). The ends lost 5 bases at V and 0 bases at J; junction bases unmatched: 4. This receptor was taken from a woman aged 18-29 years who had recovered from COVID-19. The rearrangement links TRBV27 to TRBJ2-4; 7 bases map to TRBD2. The sequenced sample consisted of PBMCs or T cells enriched from blood (not recorded which). The CDR3 sequence: CASSPIAGAKNIQYF. CDR3 in DNA: TGTGCCAGCAGTCCGATAGCGGGAGCCAAAAACATTCAGTACTTC.